These 15 T cell receptor beta chains share one sample of origin, sequenced in a study of T cell responses to AZD1222 COVID-19 vaccine. Sequencing used immunoSEQ multiplex PCR; TCRdb keeps in-frame clones, though not all of them. Of 90,000 to 120,000 clones in the sample, about 85% were seen once. This specimen was peripheral blood, taken on day 0 of AZD1222 vaccination. These receptors came from an adult in good health.

The V and J genes are TRBV6-2 or TRBV6-3 and TRBJ1-3; D remains ambiguous. Germline CDR1 MNHEY, CDR2 SVGEGT. The CDR3 loop spans 15 amino acids. The V gene lost 0 bases and the J gene lost 0 bases, with 6 bases spanning the gap. The chain's CDR3 is CASSYSGSSGNTIYF. CDR3 coding DNA: TGTGCCAGCAGTTACTCCGGAAGCTCTGGAAACACCATATATTTT.

The chain employs TRBV5-4 and TRBJ2-1; 7 bases fit TRBD2. J lost 8 bases, V lost 5 bases, and 16 bases had no gene match. There are 16 residues in the CDR3. CDR1 is SGHNT, CDR2 YYREEE, per germline (reference sequence). This CDR3 is CASRNLTAGATDEQFF. As DNA, the CDR3 is TGTGCCAGCAGGAATCTCACCGCGGGAGCGACGGATGAGCAGTTCTTC.

This clone was counted only a few times. The chain carries TRBV7-3 and TRBJ2-3; 11 bases line up with TRBD2. Per the germline V gene, CDR1 is SGHTA and CDR2 is FQGTGA. Trimming at V came to 5 bases and at J to 3 bases, leaving 10 bases not matched to a gene. CDR3 length: 17 residues. The CDR3 nucleotides are TGTGCCAGCAGCCCCAACAGACTAGCGGGAACGACAGATACGCAGTATTTT. Protein: CASSPNRLAGTTDTQYF.

The rearrangement uses TRBV3-1 (or the pseudogene TRBV3-2) and TRBJ1-2; weak D call: TRBD1 (6 bases). Germline values: CDR1 LGHDT, CDR2 YNNKEL (reference sequence). The CDR3 consists of 16 residues. V was trimmed by 0 bases and J by 1 base, leaving 12 bases between them. The CDR3 nucleotides read TGTGCCAGCAGCCAAGATCCGGGGGGGCATAACTATGGCTACACCTTC. Its protein is CASSQDPGGHNYGYTF.

The chain uses TRBV9 and TRBJ1-2; D may be TRBD1 (5 bases). The CDR3 has 16 amino acids. Trimming shortened V by 0 bases and J by 0 bases, and 12 bases separated the two germline ends. Per the germline V gene, CDR1 is SGDLS and CDR2 is YYNGEE. The CDR3: CASSVAGHLPNYGYTF. For the CDR3, the DNA is TGTGCCAGCAGCGTAGCCGGACACCTCCCTAACTATGGCTACACCTTC.

This clone was observed a few times. This chain uses TRBV29-1 with TRBJ1-1; 7 bases are shared with TRBD1. CDR3 length: 13 residues. Germline CDR1 reads SQVTM; CDR2 reads ANQGSEA. V lost 7 bases and J lost 11; bases outside the gene matches: 16. The CDR3 sequence is CSARLGQFAGAFF. DNA for the CDR3: TGCAGCGCCCGGTTGGGACAGTTCGCTGGGGCTTTCTTT.

The J gene is TRBJ2-7, the V gene TRBV19, with TRBD1 matching over 9 bases. This CDR3 contains 14 residues. Trimming cost V 4 bases and J 5 bases; bases outside gene matches: 6. Germline CDR1 LNHDA, CDR2 SQIVND (reference sequence). CDR3 sequence (DNA): TGTGCCAGTAGTAATATACAGGGGGCAGACGAGCAGTACTTC. Its protein product is CASSNIQGADEQYF.

This clone was detected only a few times. The chain recombines TRBV19 with TRBJ2-1; 11 nucleotides match TRBD2. CDR3 length: 15 residues. Germline CDR1 is LNHDA and CDR2 is SQIVND (reference sequence). J was trimmed by 10 bases and V by 1 base; bases with no gene match: 6. The CDR3, as DNA: TGTGCCAGTAGTATAGGCACTAGCGGGAGCGAGGAGCAGTTCTTC. This codes for CASSIGTSGSEEQFF.

In regard to this clone: Other DNA sequences of this sample code for an identical CDR3. The chain joins TRBV18 to TRBJ1-1; 9 bases agree with TRBD1. With 3 bases clipped from V and 5 bases from J, the junction kept 1 base outside the gene matches. The CDR3 contains 13 residues. Per germline, CDR1 KGHSH and CDR2 LQKENI. CDR3 DNA: TGTGCCAGCTCACCCGACAGGGGGACTGAAGCTTTCTTT. This codes for CASSPDRGTEAFF.

The chain carries TRBV5-1 and TRBJ2-5; the D is unclear. The V and J ends lost 0 bases and 5 bases respectively, with 11 bases between them. The CDR3 sequence is 14 residues long. Per germline, CDR1 SGHRS and CDR2 YFSETQ. CDR3 sequence reads: CASSLAGGDETQYF. As DNA, the CDR3 is TGCGCCAGCAGCTTGGCCGGCGGCGACGAGACCCAGTACTTC.

This chain links TRBV5-4 with TRBJ1-2; 10 bases are shared with TRBD1. The CDR3 covers 15 residues. The germline V gene encodes CDR1 SGHNT and CDR2 YYREEE (reference sequence). J was trimmed by 8 bases and V by 0 bases; bases with no gene match: 7. CDR3 region: CASSLGDRGSGGYTF. CDR3 DNA sequence: TGTGCCAGCAGCTTGGGGGACAGGGGATCGGGCGGCTACACCTTC.

V gene TRBV7-8 combines with J gene TRBJ1-1, with unresolved D. This CDR3 spans 16 amino acids. Germline V gene data show CDR1 as SGHVS and CDR2 as FQNEAQ. V was trimmed by 0 bases and J by 6 bases, leaving 17 bases between them. The CDR3 loop is CASSLARVLGVPEAFF. DNA of the CDR3: TGTGCCAGCAGCTTAGCTCGGGTCCTAGGCGTCCCTGAAGCTTTCTTT.

V is TRBV14 and J is TRBJ1-3; D gene uncertain. V lost 3 bases to trimming and J lost 2 bases, with 17 bases between them. This CDR3 contains 17 residues. Germline CDR1 SGHDN, CDR2 FVKESK. This CDR3 is CASSHTARPIPGNTIYF. In DNA form, the CDR3 reads TGTGCCAGCAGCCATACGGCCCGCCCGATTCCTGGAAACACCATATATTTT.

This sequence joins TRBV19 and TRBJ1-2; D gene ambiguous. This CDR3 has 15 residues. V was clipped by 6 bases and J by 2 bases, with 16 bases between them. CDR1 LNHDA and CDR2 SQIVND come from the germline V gene (reference sequence). For the CDR3, the DNA is TGTGCCAGTAGCCCTGGAGGGCAGCAAAACTATGGCTACACCTTC. Its translation is CASSPGGQQNYGYTF. Complete variable domain (other parts from reference TRBV19 and TRBJ1-2): DGGITQSPKYLFRKEGQNVTLSCEQNLNHDAMYWYRQDPGQGLRLIYYSQIVNDFQKGDIAEGYSVSREKKESFPLTVTSAQKNPTAFYLCASSPGGQQNYGYTFGSGTRLTVV.

This chain connects TRBV10-3 to TRBJ2-1, with TRBD2 matching 8 bases. This CDR3 region has 14 residues. The germline V gene encodes CDR1 ENHRY and CDR2 SYGVKD. After removal of 7 bases from V and 4 bases from J, the junction contained 6 bases not matched to a gene. The CDR3 bases are TGTGCCATCAAGCCAGCGGGAGATTACAATGAGCAGTTCTTC. It translates to CAIKPAGDYNEQFF.